The 16 T cell receptor beta chains presented below share a single source sample, sequenced in a study of neurological immune-mediated disorders. TCRdb re-called the 5' RACE reads through MiXCR, storing one row per CDR3 protein. The sample contains about 59,000 distinct CDR3 sequences, 12% of which appear only once. Input material: PBMCs. Source of these receptors: a woman aged 60-70 years with HTLV-1-associated myelopathy (HAM/TSP).

In its sample, this clonotype was seen many times. The chain is built from TRBV7-2 and TRBJ1-2; TRBD1 is a possible D gene (5 bases). Germline V gene lookup returns CDR1 SGHTA and CDR2 FQGNSA. This CDR3 is built from 13 residues. V was cut by 4 bases and J by 4 bases, with 10 bases left in between. The CDR3 region has the DNA TGTGCCAGCAGCTCAGGGTACGGCTATGGCTACACCTTC. Translated: CASSSGYGYGYTF.

This clonotype was observed many times. The J gene is TRBJ2-3, the V gene TRBV12-3 or TRBV12-4; unclear D gene. The CDR3 has 13 residues. The germline V and J ends were trimmed by 3 bases and 0 bases, with 4 bases remaining between them. CDR3 amino acids: CASSFYSTDTQYF. The CDR3 DNA reads TGTGCCAGCAGTTTCTACAGCACAGATACGCAGTATTTT.

This clonotype has ten or more counts. V gene TRBV28 combines with J gene TRBJ2-5; D unclear. Germline CDR1 is MDHEN and CDR2 is SYDVKM. This CDR3 comprises 15 residues. V was pared by 6 bases and J by 7 bases, with 21 bases between. The chain's CDR3 is CASSLSGLALGTQYF. Written as DNA, the CDR3 is TGTGCCAGCAGCCTCAGTGGGCTGGCCCTAGGGACCCAGTACTTC.

Ten or more counts support this clonotype. V usage is TRBV12-3 or TRBV12-4 and J usage is TRBJ2-2; D is ambiguous. The CDR3 loop spans 18 amino acids. The V end lost 5 bases, the J end lost 3 bases, and 22 bases lay between the germline ends. CDR3 protein: CASSGPPNGRVHTGELFF. The DNA for the CDR3 is TGTGCCAGCAGTGGCCCCCCGAACGGAAGGGTGCACACCGGGGAGCTGTTTTTT.

This clonotype was counted between two and nine times. The chain recombines TRBV28 with TRBJ1-1, with 8 positions matching TRBD1. After removal of 6 bases from V and 2 bases from J, the junction contained 5 bases not matched to a gene. The CDR3 runs 14 residues. Looked up from germline, CDR1 is MDHEN and CDR2 is SYDVKM. The DNA for the CDR3 is TGTGCCAGCAGATCCGGACAGGGAAACACTGAAGCTTTCTTT. It specifies CASRSGQGNTEAFF.

The chain recombines TRBV7-9 with TRBJ1-2; 8 bases are shared with TRBD1. With 6 bases clipped from V and 4 bases from J, the junction kept 10 bases outside the gene matches. The CDR3 totals 15 residues. Germline values: CDR1 SEHNR, CDR2 FQNEAQ (reference sequence). CDR3 residues: CASSSDRDCGYGYTF. The DNA of the CDR3 is TGTGCCAGCAGTTCGGACAGGGACTGTGGCTATGGCTACACCTTC.

This clonotype was counted many times. The chain has TRBV10-3 and TRBJ1-2; tentatively, D is TRBD1 (5 bases). The CDR3 contains 13 residues. The germline V and J ends were trimmed by 9 bases and 0 bases, with 11 bases remaining between them. Germline V gene sequence: CDR1 ENHRY, CDR2 SYGVKD. The CDR3 loop reads CAIGTLANYGYTF. The CDR3 coding sequence is TGTGCCATTGGGACCCTAGCTAACTATGGCTACACCTTC.

This clonotype was observed at least ten times. The CDR3 spells CASSSRLAGGPRNEQYF. The CDR3 nucleotides are TGCGCCAGCAGCTCCCGACTAGCGGGAGGCCCACGAAACGAGCAGTACTTC. The chain is built from TRBV4-1 and TRBJ2-7; 13 bases are a match to TRBD2. The CDR3 sequence is 17 residues long. The germline gives CDR1 MGHRA, CDR2 YSYEKL. Losses at the gene ends were 5 bases for V and 5 bases for J; bases not matched to a gene: 12.

This clonotype was detected ten times or more. The chain joins TRBV5-6 to TRBJ2-3; D possibly corresponds to TRBD1 (5 bases). V lost 1 base, J lost 0 bases, and 9 bases lay in between. The CDR3 sequence is 15 residues long. The germline gives CDR1 SGHDT, CDR2 YYEEEE. Here the CDR3 DNA reads TGTGCCAGCAGCTTGCTGCAGGGTAGCACAGATACGCAGTATTTT. This codes for CASSLLQGSTDTQYF.

This clonotype has a count of ten or more. The chain employs TRBV29-1 and TRBJ1-5; D possibly corresponds to TRBD1 (6 bases). Trimming shortened V by 4 bases and J by 1 base, and 8 bases separated the two germline ends. CDR3 length: 13 amino acids. Germline values: CDR1 SQVTM, CDR2 ANQGSEA. The CDR3, as DNA: TGCAGCGTTGCGGGGGCGAGCAATCAGCCCCAGCATTTT. It is translated as CSVAGASNQPQHF.

This clonotype was seen ten or more times. The chain has TRBV5-1 and TRBJ2-3, with a weak D call TRBD2 (5 bases). Germline V gene lookup returns CDR1 SGHRS and CDR2 YFSETQ. Trimming cost V 4 bases and J 1 base, with 16 bases left between them. This CDR3 is 16 amino acids long. The CDR3: CASSPSLGQGTDTQYF. CDR3 sequence (DNA): TGCGCCAGCAGCCCCTCACTAGGGCAGGGCACAGATACGCAGTATTTT.

This clonotype was picked up many times. This rearrangement joins TRBV5-1 to TRBJ1-6; TRBD1 is a possible D gene (5 bases). Trimming pared 0 bases from V and 9 bases from J, leaving 13 bases between. CDR1 is SGHRS and CDR2 is YFSETQ in the germline V gene. The CDR3 runs 15 residues. The CDR3 protein is CASSLAPGLSSPLHF. The CDR3 DNA sequence: TGCGCCAGCAGCTTGGCGCCAGGGCTGAGTTCACCCCTCCACTTT.

This clonotype was seen at least ten times. The chain has TRBV28 and TRBJ2-1; no definite D call. Deletions cut 7 bases from V and 4 bases from J, with 5 bases between. CDR3 length: 11 residues. The germline V gene has CDR1 MDHEN and CDR2 SYDVKM. The CDR3 is CASTRYNEQFF. CDR3 bases: TGTGCCAGCACCCGATACAATGAGCAGTTCTTC. Filled out from reference TRBV28 and TRBJ2-1, the complete variable domain reads DVKVTQSSRYLVKRTGEKVFLECVQDMDHENMFWYRQDPGLGLRLIYFSYDVKMKEKGDIPEGYSVSREKKERFSLILESASTNQTSMYLCASTRYNEQFFGPGTRLTVL.

Judged by abundance, this clonotype is medium-sized. V usage is TRBV7-3 and J usage is TRBJ2-1; D perhaps matches TRBD2 (6 bases). CDR1 SGHTA and CDR2 FQGTGA come from the germline V gene. V was trimmed by 5 bases and J by 5 bases, leaving 13 bases between them. The CDR3 runs to 14 residues. CDR3 protein: CASSQLGGDNEQFF. The CDR3 coding sequence is TGTGCCAGCAGCCAACTGGGGGGAGACAATGAGCAGTTCTTC.

Only one count was recorded for this clonotype. This chain links TRBV5-6 with TRBJ1-2; no clear D gene. CDR3 length: 12 amino acids. V lost 0 bases and J 7 bases, leaving 7 bases between the germline ends. Germline-derived CDR1 and CDR2 are SGHDT and YYEEEE. The CDR3 DNA reads TGTGCCAGCAGCTTGGGGACCAGTGGCTACACCTTC. Residues: CASSLGTSGYTF.

This clonotype was observed many times. V is TRBV20-1 and J is TRBJ1-5; D is perhaps TRBD1 (5 bases). From germline, CDR1 is DFQATT and CDR2 SNEGSKA (reference sequence). The CDR3 consists of 15 residues. The germline V and J ends were trimmed by 6 bases and 5 bases, with 20 bases remaining between them. For the CDR3, the DNA is TGCAGTGCCACCGGGGGGGAAGGAGGCCATCAGCCCCAGCATTTT. Its protein is CSATGGEGGHQPQHF.